The 27 T cell receptor beta chains presented below share a single source sample, sequenced in a study of blood T cells in healthy people across ages. PCR was performed a second time for about 7 to 11 cycles using a sample-barcoded 5' primer and a J-beta primer mix. From the 5' RACE reads, TCRdb called clonotypes with MiXCR, one entry per CDR3 protein. This repertoire shows approximately 800,000 distinct CDR3 sequences, 35% to 40% found once; its top ten account for under 15%. Sample: blood. These receptors were taken from a man between 18 and 29 years old in good health.

The chain links TRBV6-5 to TRBJ2-5; no definite D call. This CDR3 comprises 14 residues. The germline V gene encodes CDR1 MNHEY and CDR2 SVGAGI. V lost 6 bases and J lost 5, with 16 bases in between. CDR3 nucleotide sequence: TGTGCCAGCAGAGATGAGTGGGTCCGGGAGACCCAGTACTTC. This gives the protein CASRDEWVRETQYF.

The chain joins TRBV10-3 to TRBJ1-1; no clear D gene. This CDR3 spans 13 amino acids. Trimming left V 6 bases short and J 2 bases short, with 10 bases between. Germline lookup yields CDR1 ENHRY and CDR2 SYGVKD. This CDR3 is CAIREGANTEAFF. In DNA form, the CDR3 reads TGTGCCATCAGGGAGGGCGCTAACACTGAAGCTTTCTTT.

Concerning this clonotype itself: Possible read error: a much larger clone is one base away. The conserved phenylalanine or tryptophan normally closing the CDR3 is absent here, so this likely arose from a read error. The V call is TRBV24-1, the J call TRBJ2-1, with D unclear. CDR1 and CDR2 (germline): KGHDR, SFDVKD. This CDR3 is 12 amino acids long. Trimming cost V 4 bases and J 4 bases, with 4 bases left between them. CDR3 nucleotides: TGTGCCACCAGTGACCCTTACAATGAGCAGTTCTGC. This gives the protein CATSDPYNEQFC.

The CDR3 is CASSQVGVADTQYF. The CDR3 DNA follows: TGCGCCAGCAGCCAAGTAGGGGTGGCAGATACGCAGTATTTT. This chain joins TRBV4-3 and TRBJ2-3; D is perhaps TRBD1 (5 bases). Trimming left V 1 base short and J 4 bases short, with 9 bases between. This CDR3 comprises 14 residues. CDR1 is LGHNA, CDR2 YSLEER, per germline.

This clonotype was counted ten times or more. The V gene is TRBV2, the J gene TRBJ1-2; D may be TRBD1 (6 bases). There are 12 residues in the CDR3. Germline-derived CDR1 and CDR2 are SNHLY and FYNNEI. V was trimmed by 6 bases and J by 6 bases, leaving 11 bases between them. As DNA, the CDR3 is TGTGCCAGCAGGGGGGCCGCACATGGCTACACCTTC. It translates to CASRGAAHGYTF. Combining the CDR3 with reference TRBV2 and TRBJ1-2 gives the whole variable domain EPEVTQTPSHQVTQMGQEVILRCVPISNHLYFYWYRQILGQKVEFLVSFYNNEISEKSEIFDDQFSVERPDGSNFTLKIRSTKLEDSAMYFCASRGAAHGYTFGSGTRLTVV.

The sample holds many counts of this clonotype. The chain joins TRBV12-3 or TRBV12-4 to TRBJ2-5; 9 bases line up with TRBD1. Germline trimming cut 6 bases from V and 2 bases from J; bases unmatched to any gene: 4. This CDR3 spans 14 amino acids. The CDR3 coding sequence is TGTGCCAGCAGAGGGACAGGGCGGCAAGAGACCCAGTACTTC. Encoded protein: CASRGTGRQETQYF.

The rearrangement links TRBV6-1 to TRBJ2-1; D is unclear. The germline V and J ends were trimmed by 1 base and 7 bases, with 14 bases remaining between them. There are 15 residues in the CDR3. The germline V gene encodes CDR1 MNHNS and CDR2 SASEGT. The CDR3 reads CASSEDPETSNEQFF. The CDR3, as DNA: TGTGCCAGCAGTGAAGATCCCGAAACCTCGAATGAGCAGTTCTTC.

As regards this clonotype: Possible read error: a much larger clone is one base away. J is TRBJ2-7 and V is TRBV12-3 or TRBV12-4; D not resolved. Trimming cost V 6 bases and J 7 bases, with 10 bases left between them. This CDR3 spans 11 amino acids. The chain's CDR3 is CASSSGKEQYF. The CDR3 DNA reads as TGTGCCAGCAGCTCCGGTAAGGAGCAGTACTTC.

To note about this clonotype: Relative to the germline gene, one junction end is altered; a read error may explain this. The chain joins TRBV5-6 to TRBJ2-5; D tentatively reads TRBD1 or TRBD2 (5 bases each). Germline CDR1 reads SGHDT; CDR2 reads YYEEEE. The CDR3 runs 14 residues. The CDR3 DNA reads TGTGCCAGCAGCCCCCTGGGGACCCAAGAGGCCCAGTACTTC. Its protein is CASSPLGTQEAQYF.

The chain uses TRBV6-5 and TRBJ2-6; no clear D gene. This CDR3 has 15 amino acids. Germline V CDR1 and CDR2: MNHEY, SVGAGI. V gave up 8 bases and J gave up 1 base, with 12 bases separating them. CDR3 DNA: TGTGCCAGCTCCATAAAGGGATCTGGGGCCAACGTCCTGACTTTC. Amino acids: CASSIKGSGANVLTF.

CDR3 sequence (DNA): TGCAGTGCTTCCAGAGACAGGGGTATCTACGAGCAGTACTTC. Its protein product is CSASRDRGIYEQYF. This chain uses TRBV20-1 with TRBJ2-7, with 8 bases matching TRBD1. This CDR3 has 14 residues. Germline trimming cut 5 bases from V and 3 bases from J; bases unmatched to any gene: 9. Looked up from germline, CDR1 is DFQATT and CDR2 is SNEGSKA (reference sequence).

This clonotype was detected a few times. The chain links TRBV5-1 to TRBJ2-7, with D possibly TRBD1 on 6 matching bases. This CDR3 region has 14 residues. V lost 5 bases and J 1 base, leaving 13 bases between the germline ends. Germline V gene lookup returns CDR1 SGHRS and CDR2 YFSETQ. DNA of the CDR3: TGCGCCAGCAGTTATCGACAGGAGTCCTACGAGCAGTACTTC. As protein: CASSYRQESYEQYF.

This clonotype was seen many times. The V call is TRBV27, the J call TRBJ1-2; D might be TRBD1 (5 bases). This CDR3 comprises 12 residues. The germline V gene has CDR1 MNHEY and CDR2 SMNVEV (reference sequence). V was trimmed by 11 bases and J by 2 bases, leaving 12 bases between them. The CDR3 region is CAAGPGNYGYTF. CDR3 nucleotides: TGTGCCGCAGGGCCGGGAAACTATGGCTACACCTTC.

Concerning this clonotype: With a much larger clone just one base away, this may be a read error. J is TRBJ1-2 and V is TRBV4-1; TRBD1 matches 7 bases. The germline V gene has CDR1 MGHRA and CDR2 YSYEKL. V was clipped by 0 bases and J by 9 bases; unmatched bases: 10. The CDR3 covers 15 residues. The CDR3 reads CASSQDRSGGRSYTF. Written as DNA, the CDR3 is TGCGCCAGCAGCCAAGATAGGTCAGGGGGAAGGAGCTACACCTTC.

Turning to this clonotype: A much larger clone lies a single base off, so this may be a read error. The chain recombines TRBV20-1 with TRBJ2-7, with TRBD2 matching over 7 bases. V lost 0 bases and J lost 7; bases outside the gene matches: 18. The CDR3 length is 17 residues. Germline V gene sequence: CDR1 DFQATT, CDR2 SNEGSKA (reference sequence). The chain's CDR3 is CSARDPASGRSYNEQYF. The CDR3 coding sequence is TGCAGTGCTAGAGATCCGGCTAGCGGCCGCTCCTACAATGAGCAGTACTTC.

This clonotype has ten or more counts. The rearrangement links TRBV12-3 or TRBV12-4 to TRBJ2-3; 13 bases agree with TRBD2. Unmatched junction bases numbered 11, after V lost 2 bases and J lost 0 bases. The CDR3 loop spans 20 amino acids. In DNA form, the CDR3 reads TGTGCCAGCAGTTTAAGACCTAAGACTAGCGGGGGGATAAGCACAGATACGCAGTATTTT. Its translation: CASSLRPKTSGGISTDTQYF.

This clonotype has more than one count but fewer than ten. V gene TRBV9 combines with J gene TRBJ2-2; D gene unclear. This CDR3 contains 14 residues. The germline CDR1 and CDR2 sequences are SGDLS and YYNGEE. V was trimmed by 7 bases and J by 3 bases, leaving 13 bases between them. This CDR3 reads CASQGSPYTGELFF. CDR3 in DNA: TGTGCCAGCCAAGGCTCCCCCTACACCGGGGAGCTGTTTTTT.

This clonotype was counted only a few times. The chain joins TRBV7-9 to TRBJ1-4, with D possibly being TRBD1 (5 bases). V lost 11 bases, J lost 0 bases, and 7 bases lay in between. This CDR3 spans 12 amino acids. CDR1 is SEHNR, CDR2 FQNEAQ, per germline (reference sequence). Here the CDR3 reads CAGGATNEKLFF. The CDR3 DNA follows: TGTGCCGGGGGAGCAACTAATGAAAAACTGTTTTTT.

This clonotype has more than one count but fewer than ten. The V and J genes are TRBV20-1 and TRBJ1-5; D might be TRBD1 (6 bases). This CDR3 has 16 residues. V lost 5 bases to trimming and J lost 0 bases, with 17 bases between them. The germline V gene encodes CDR1 DFQATT and CDR2 SNEGSKA (reference sequence). In nucleotides, the CDR3 is TGCAGTGCTTTCGCACAGGGCCTCTATAGCAATCAGCCCCAGCATTTT. This codes for CSAFAQGLYSNQPQHF.

This clonotype was recorded at least ten times. The rearrangement links TRBV10-3 to TRBJ2-5, with D tentatively TRBD1 (6 bases). The length of the CDR3 is 13 residues. V lost 2 bases, J lost 3 bases, and 7 bases lay in between. Germline loops: CDR1 ENHRY, CDR2 SYGVKD. This CDR3 reads CAISEAGEETQYF. The CDR3 nucleotides are TGTGCCATCAGTGAGGCAGGGGAAGAGACCCAGTACTTC.

This clonotype showed up many times. The chain employs TRBV5-8 and TRBJ1-2, with a possible D match to TRBD1 (5 bases). The CDR3 runs 15 residues. Germline CDR1 reads SGHTS; CDR2 reads YDEGEE. The ends were cut back, 3 bases at V and 4 bases at J, with 16 bases in the middle. Here the CDR3 reads CASSWGDGGLYGYTF. The CDR3 DNA reads as TGTGCCAGCAGCTGGGGGGACGGAGGTCTCTATGGCTACACCTTC. Complete variable domain (other parts from reference TRBV5-8 and TRBJ1-2): EAGVTQSPTHLIKTRGQQATLRCSPISGHTSVYWYQQALGLGLQFLLWYDEGEERNRGNFPPRFSGRQFPNYSSELNVNALELEDSALYLCASSWGDGGLYGYTFGSGTRLTVV.

As to this clonotype: A junction end diverges from the germline sequence, so it may reflect a read error. Written as DNA, the CDR3 is TGTGCCTGCAGTTTGGGGCAGGGAACCAACAATCAGCCCCAGCATTTT. This encodes CACSLGQGTNNQPQHF. The J gene is TRBJ1-5, the V gene TRBV12-3 or TRBV12-4, with D possibly TRBD1 on 5 matching bases. The CDR3 has 16 amino acids.

V usage is TRBV5-1 and J usage is TRBJ1-2, with 8 positions matching TRBD1. The J segment lost 0 bases and the V segment lost 4 bases, leaving 5 bases of the junction unmatched. This CDR3 comprises 15 residues. Germline V gene data show CDR1 as SGHRS and CDR2 as YFSETQ. CDR3 sequence (DNA): TGCGCCAGCAGCCGACAGGGGTCGACTAACTATGGCTACACCTTC. It codes for CASSRQGSTNYGYTF.

Ten or more counts support this clonotype. The CDR3 loop is CASSSLEETQYF. The CDR3 DNA follows: TGTGCCAGCAGCTCCCTAGAGGAGACCCAGTACTTC. The V gene is TRBV7-9, the J gene TRBJ2-5; D unresolved. V dropped 4 bases and J dropped 5 bases, with 8 bases sitting between them. The CDR3 contains 12 residues. Per germline, CDR1 SEHNR and CDR2 FQNEAQ (reference sequence).

J is TRBJ2-3 and V is TRBV7-2; possibly TRBD2 for D (5 bases). This CDR3 spans 16 amino acids. Germline CDR1 and CDR2: SGHTA and FQGNSA. V lost 7 bases and J 0 bases, leaving 17 bases between the germline ends. This CDR3 is CASNENILGSTDTQYF. DNA of the CDR3: TGTGCCAGCAACGAAAATATACTAGGGAGCACAGATACGCAGTATTTT. Together with reference TRBV7-2 and TRBJ2-3, the CDR3 gives the full variable domain: GAGVSQSPSNKVTEKGKDVELRCDPISGHTALYWYRQSLGQGLEFLIYFQGNSAPDKSGLPSDRFSAERTGGSVSTLTIQRTQQEDSAVYLCASNENILGSTDTQYFGPGTRLTVL.

This clonotype appeared a few times. The V gene is TRBV5-5, the J gene TRBJ1-2; the D is unclear. There are 14 residues in the CDR3. Between the trimmed V and J ends, which lost 0 bases and 8 bases, there was a span of 14 bases. CDR1 SGHKS and CDR2 YYEKEE come from the germline V gene (reference sequence). As DNA, the CDR3 is TGTGCCAGCAGCTTGGGAGGGTCGGGTGAGGGCTACACCTTC. Protein product: CASSLGGSGEGYTF.

Only a few counts were recorded for this clonotype. The V gene is TRBV5-1, the J gene TRBJ1-5, with D possibly being TRBD1 (5 bases). This CDR3 region has 17 residues. The germline CDR1 and CDR2 sequences are SGHRS and YFSETQ. The ends were cut back, 4 bases at V and 0 bases at J, with 17 bases in the middle. The CDR3 region has the DNA TGCGCCAGCAGCCCAGCCCCGGGACCGCTTAGCAATCAGCCCCAGCATTTT. Translated, it gives CASSPAPGPLSNQPQHF.